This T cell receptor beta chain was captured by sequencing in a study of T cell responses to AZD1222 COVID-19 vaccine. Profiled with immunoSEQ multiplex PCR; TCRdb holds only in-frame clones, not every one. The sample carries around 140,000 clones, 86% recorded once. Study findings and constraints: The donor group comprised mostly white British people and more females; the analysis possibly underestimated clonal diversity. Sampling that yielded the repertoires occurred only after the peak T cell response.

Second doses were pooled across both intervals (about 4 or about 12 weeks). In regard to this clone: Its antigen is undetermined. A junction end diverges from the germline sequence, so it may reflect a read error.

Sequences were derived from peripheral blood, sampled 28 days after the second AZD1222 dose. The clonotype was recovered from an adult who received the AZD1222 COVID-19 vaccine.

The DNA of the CDR3 is TGTGTCAGCTACAGCGGGGTCCGCACAGATACGCAGTATTTT. This translates into CVSYSGVRTDTQYF. This chain connects TRBV6-5 to TRBJ2-3; the match to TRBD2 covers 7 bases. The CDR3 length is 14 residues. CDR1 is MNHEY, CDR2 SVGAGI, per germline.